Sequencing of this T cell receptor (beta chain) was carried out in a study of blood T cell repertoires in COVID-19. About the research overall: T cells, B-cell-depleted T cells, or PBMCs provided the cDNA or gDNA that served as material.

Study processing details: Cell counts per sample came from amplifying reference gene primers. Sequenced by immunoSEQ multiplex PCR; TCRdb stores in-frame clones only, minus some. The DNA was the basis for D and trimming; V, J and clone size are from that table. There are more than 55,000 clones in the sample; over 60% occur only once, and over 6% lies in the top ten. V was pared by 5 bases and J by 5 bases, with 4 bases of the junction left unmatched. The CDR3 is 15 amino acids. Germline-derived CDR1 and CDR2 are SGHVS and FNYEAQ. Material for sequencing was peripheral blood. The chain couples TRBV7-6 to TRBJ2-3, with 13 bases lining up with TRBD2. The sequence was obtained from a woman aged 45 to 65 with active or convalescent COVID-19. This CDR3 reads CASSPTSGRGDTQYF. The CDR3 DNA sequence: TGTGCCAGCAGCCCTACTAGCGGGAGGGGAGATACGCAGTATTTT.